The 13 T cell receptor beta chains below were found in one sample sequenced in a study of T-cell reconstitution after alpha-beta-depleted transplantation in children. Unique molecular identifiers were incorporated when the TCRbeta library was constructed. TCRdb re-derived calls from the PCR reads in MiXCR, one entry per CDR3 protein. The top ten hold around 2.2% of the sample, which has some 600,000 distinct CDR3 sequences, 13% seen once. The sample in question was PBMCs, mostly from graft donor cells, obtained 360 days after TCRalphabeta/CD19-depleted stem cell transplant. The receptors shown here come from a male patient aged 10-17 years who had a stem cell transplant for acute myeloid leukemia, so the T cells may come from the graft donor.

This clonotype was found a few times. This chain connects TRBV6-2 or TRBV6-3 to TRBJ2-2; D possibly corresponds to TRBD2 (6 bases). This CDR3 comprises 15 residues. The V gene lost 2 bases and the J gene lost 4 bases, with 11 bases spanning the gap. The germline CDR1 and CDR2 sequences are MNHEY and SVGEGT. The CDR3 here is CASSYIRTITGELFF. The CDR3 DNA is TGTGCCAGCAGTTACATTAGGACTATCACCGGGGAGCTGTTTTTT.

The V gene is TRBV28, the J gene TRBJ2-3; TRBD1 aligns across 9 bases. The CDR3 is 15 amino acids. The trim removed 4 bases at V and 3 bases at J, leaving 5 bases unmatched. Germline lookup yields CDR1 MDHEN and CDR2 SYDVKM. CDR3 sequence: CASSSRDRVTDTQYF. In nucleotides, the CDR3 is TGTGCCAGCAGTTCAAGGGACAGGGTGACAGATACGCAGTATTTT. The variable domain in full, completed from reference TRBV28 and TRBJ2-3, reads DVKVTQSSRYLVKRTGEKVFLECVQDMDHENMFWYRQDPGLGLRLIYFSYDVKMKEKGDIPEGYSVSREKKERFSLILESASTNQTSMYLCASSSRDRVTDTQYFGPGTRLTVL.

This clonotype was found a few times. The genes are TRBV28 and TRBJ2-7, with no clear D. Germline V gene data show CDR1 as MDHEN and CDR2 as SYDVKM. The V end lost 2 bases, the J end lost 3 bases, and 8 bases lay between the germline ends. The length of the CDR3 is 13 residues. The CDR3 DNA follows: TGTGCCAGCAGTTTACACGGCCGCTACGAGCAGTACTTC. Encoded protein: CASSLHGRYEQYF.

CDR3 residues: CASSQAASGRRENIQYF. The CDR3 DNA sequence: TGTGCCAGCAGCCAAGCGGCTAGCGGGAGGAGGGAGAACATTCAGTACTTC. The chain links TRBV14 to TRBJ2-4, with 11 nucleotides matching TRBD2. V was pared by 1 base and J by 7 bases, with 9 bases of the junction left unmatched. The germline V gene has CDR1 SGHDN and CDR2 FVKESK. This CDR3 spans 17 amino acids.

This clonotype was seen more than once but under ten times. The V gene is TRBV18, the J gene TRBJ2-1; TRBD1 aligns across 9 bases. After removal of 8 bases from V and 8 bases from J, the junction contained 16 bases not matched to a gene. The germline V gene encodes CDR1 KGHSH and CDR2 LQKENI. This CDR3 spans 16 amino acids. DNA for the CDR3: TGTGCCAGCCAGAATCGGGGGACAGGGACTTACGATGAGCAGTTCTTC. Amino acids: CASQNRGTGTYDEQFF.

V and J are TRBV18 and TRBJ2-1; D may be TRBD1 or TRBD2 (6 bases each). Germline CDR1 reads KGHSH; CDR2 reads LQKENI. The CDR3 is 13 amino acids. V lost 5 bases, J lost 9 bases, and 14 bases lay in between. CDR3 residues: CASSFIEGGEQFF. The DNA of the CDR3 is TGTGCCAGCTCATTCATTGAGGGGGGTGAGCAGTTCTTC.

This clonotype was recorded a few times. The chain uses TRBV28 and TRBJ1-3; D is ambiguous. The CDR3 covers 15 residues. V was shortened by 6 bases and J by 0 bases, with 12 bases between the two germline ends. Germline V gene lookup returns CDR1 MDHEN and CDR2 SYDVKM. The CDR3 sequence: CASSLRRSSGNTIYF. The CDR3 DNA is TGTGCCAGCAGCCTCCGACGGTCCTCTGGAAACACCATATATTTT.

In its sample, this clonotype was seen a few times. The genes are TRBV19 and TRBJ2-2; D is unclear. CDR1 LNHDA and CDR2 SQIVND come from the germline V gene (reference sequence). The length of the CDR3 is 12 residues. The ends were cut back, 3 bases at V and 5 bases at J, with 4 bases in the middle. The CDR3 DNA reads TGTGCCAGTAGTATGCTTACCGGGGAGCTGTTTTTT. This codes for CASSMLTGELFF.

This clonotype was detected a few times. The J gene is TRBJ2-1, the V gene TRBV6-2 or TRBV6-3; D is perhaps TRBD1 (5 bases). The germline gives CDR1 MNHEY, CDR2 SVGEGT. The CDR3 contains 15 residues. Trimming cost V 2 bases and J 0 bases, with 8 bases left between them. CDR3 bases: TGTGCCAGCAGTTACGGGGCAGGCTCCTACAATGAGCAGTTCTTC. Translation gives CASSYGAGSYNEQFF.

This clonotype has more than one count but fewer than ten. CDR3 amino acids: CASSLWDTLGEQFF. CDR3 in DNA: TGTGCCAGCAGTTTATGGGACACCTTAGGCGAGCAGTTCTTC. The genes are TRBV6-5 and TRBJ2-1; a possible D gene is TRBD1 (6 bases). Trimming shortened V by 4 bases and J by 10 bases, and 17 bases separated the two germline ends. The CDR3 is 14 amino acids. Germline V CDR1 and CDR2: MNHEY, SVGAGI.

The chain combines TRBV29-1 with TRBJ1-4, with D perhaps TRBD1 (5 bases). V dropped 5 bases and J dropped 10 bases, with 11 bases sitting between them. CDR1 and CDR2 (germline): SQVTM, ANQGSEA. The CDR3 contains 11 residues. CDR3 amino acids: CSVPLGPKLFF. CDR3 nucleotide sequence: TGCAGCGTTCCCCTGGGACCAAAACTGTTTTTT.

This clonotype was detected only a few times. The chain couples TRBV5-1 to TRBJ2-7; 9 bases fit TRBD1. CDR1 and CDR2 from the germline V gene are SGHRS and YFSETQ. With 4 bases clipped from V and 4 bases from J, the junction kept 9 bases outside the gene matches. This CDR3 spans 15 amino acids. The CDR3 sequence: CASSPPNRGRYEQYF. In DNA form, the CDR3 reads TGCGCCAGCAGCCCACCGAACAGGGGGCGGTACGAGCAGTACTTC.

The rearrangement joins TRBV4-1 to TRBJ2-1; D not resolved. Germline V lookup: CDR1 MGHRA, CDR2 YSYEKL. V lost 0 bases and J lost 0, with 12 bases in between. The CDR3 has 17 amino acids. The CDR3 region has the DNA TGCGCCAGCAGCCAAGAAGGGCCCAGAAGCTCCTACAATGAGCAGTTCTTC. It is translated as CASSQEGPRSSYNEQFF.